This TCR beta chain was obtained from a study of technical replicates of blood from a handful of donors. Only in-frame clones appear in the TCRdb table, and some are missing; sequencing was by immunoSEQ multiplex PCR. The sample shows about 100,000 clones, around 95% of them seen only once. The V end was cut by 3 bases, the J end by 2 bases, with 16 bases between. The germline CDR1 and CDR2 sequences are KGHSH and LQKENI. The CDR3 length is 16 residues. The TCR comes from a human donor in good health. What was sequenced was T cells isolated from PBMCs. The rearrangement links TRBV18 to TRBJ1-2; D gene uncertain. DNA for the CDR3: TGTGCCAGCTCACCTATAAGTTACAGAAAGAACTATGGCTACACCTTC. Translated: CASSPISYRKNYGYTF.